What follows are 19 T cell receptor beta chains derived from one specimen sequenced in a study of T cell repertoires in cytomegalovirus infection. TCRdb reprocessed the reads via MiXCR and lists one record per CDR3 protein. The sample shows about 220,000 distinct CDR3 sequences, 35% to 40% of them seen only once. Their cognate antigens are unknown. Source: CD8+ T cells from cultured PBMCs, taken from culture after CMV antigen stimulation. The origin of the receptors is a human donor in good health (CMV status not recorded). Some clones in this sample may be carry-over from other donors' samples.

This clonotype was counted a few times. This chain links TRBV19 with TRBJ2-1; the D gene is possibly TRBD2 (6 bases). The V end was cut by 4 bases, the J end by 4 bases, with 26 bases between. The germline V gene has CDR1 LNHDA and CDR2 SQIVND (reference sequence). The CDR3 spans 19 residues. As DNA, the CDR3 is TGTGCCAGTAGTAACACCCTCCCGACGGCTATAGCGGTATACAATGAGCAGTTCTTC. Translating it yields CASSNTLPTAIAVYNEQFF.

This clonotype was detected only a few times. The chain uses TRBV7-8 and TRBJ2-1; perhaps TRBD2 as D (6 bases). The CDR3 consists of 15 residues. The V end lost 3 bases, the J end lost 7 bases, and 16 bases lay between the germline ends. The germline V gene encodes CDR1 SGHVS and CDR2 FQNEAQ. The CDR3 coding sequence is TGTGCCAGCAGCTTTCGGGACTCGACTTTTAATGAGCAGTTCTTC. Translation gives CASSFRDSTFNEQFF.

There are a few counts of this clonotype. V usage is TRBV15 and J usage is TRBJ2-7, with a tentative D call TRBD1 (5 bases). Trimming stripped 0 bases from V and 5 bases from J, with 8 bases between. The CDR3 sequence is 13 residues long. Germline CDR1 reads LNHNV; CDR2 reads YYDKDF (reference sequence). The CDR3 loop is CATSRDRAHEQYF. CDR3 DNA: TGTGCCACCAGCAGAGACAGGGCCCACGAGCAGTACTTC. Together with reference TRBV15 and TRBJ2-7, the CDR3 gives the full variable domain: DAMVIQNPRYQVTQFGKPVTLSCSQTLNHNVMYWYQQKSSQAPKLLFHYYDKDFNNEADTPDNFQSRRPNTSFCFLDIRSPGLGDTAMYLCATSRDRAHEQYFGPGTRLTVT.

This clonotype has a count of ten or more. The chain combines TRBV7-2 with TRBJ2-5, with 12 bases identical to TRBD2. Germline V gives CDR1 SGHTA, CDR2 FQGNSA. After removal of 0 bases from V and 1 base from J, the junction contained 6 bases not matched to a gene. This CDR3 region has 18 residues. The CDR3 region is CASSLAFTSGRFQETQYF. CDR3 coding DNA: TGTGCCAGCAGCTTAGCGTTCACTAGCGGGAGGTTCCAAGAGACCCAGTACTTC.

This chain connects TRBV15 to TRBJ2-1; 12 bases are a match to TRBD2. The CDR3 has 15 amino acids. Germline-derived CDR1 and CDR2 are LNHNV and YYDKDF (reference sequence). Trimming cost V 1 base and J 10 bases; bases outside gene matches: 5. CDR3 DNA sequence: TGTGCCACCAGCAGAGGAGGACTAGCGGGACAGGAGCAGTTCTTC. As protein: CATSRGGLAGQEQFF.

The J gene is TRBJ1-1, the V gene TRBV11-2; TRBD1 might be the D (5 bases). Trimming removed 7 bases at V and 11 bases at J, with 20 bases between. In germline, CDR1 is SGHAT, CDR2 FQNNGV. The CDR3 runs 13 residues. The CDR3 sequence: CASTKTLEGWAFF. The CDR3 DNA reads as TGTGCCAGCACCAAAACCCTTGAGGGGTGGGCTTTCTTT. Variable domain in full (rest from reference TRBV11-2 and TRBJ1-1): EAGVAQSPRYKIIEKRQSVAFWCNPISGHATLYWYQQILGQGPKLLIQFQNNGVVDDSQLPKDRFSAERLKGVDSTLKIQPAKLEDSAVYLCASTKTLEGWAFFGQGTRLTVV.

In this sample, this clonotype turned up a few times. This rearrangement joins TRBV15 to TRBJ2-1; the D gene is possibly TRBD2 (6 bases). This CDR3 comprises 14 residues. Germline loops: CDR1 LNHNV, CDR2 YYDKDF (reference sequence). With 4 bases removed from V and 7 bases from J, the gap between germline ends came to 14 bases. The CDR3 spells CATSTPGLKNEQFF. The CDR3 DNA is TGTGCCACCAGCACCCCGGGACTCAAGAATGAGCAGTTCTTC.

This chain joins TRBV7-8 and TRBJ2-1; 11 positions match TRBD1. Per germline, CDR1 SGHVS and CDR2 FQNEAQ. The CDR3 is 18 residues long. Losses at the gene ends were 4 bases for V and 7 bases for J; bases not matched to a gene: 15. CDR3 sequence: CASSSRAGTGGNRNEQFF. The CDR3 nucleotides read TGTGCCAGCAGCTCGAGGGCGGGGACAGGGGGGAATAGGAATGAGCAGTTCTTC.

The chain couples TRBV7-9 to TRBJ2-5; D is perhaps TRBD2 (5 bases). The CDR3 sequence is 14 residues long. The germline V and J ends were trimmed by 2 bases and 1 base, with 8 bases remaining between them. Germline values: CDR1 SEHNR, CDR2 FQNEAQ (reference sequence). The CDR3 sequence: CASSLMAGQETQYF. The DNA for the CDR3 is TGTGCCAGCAGCTTAATGGCGGGCCAAGAGACCCAGTACTTC.

The CDR3 region is CASSPGPVPTNEQFF. The CDR3, as DNA: TGTGCCAGCAGTCCCGGCCCGGTACCTACCAATGAGCAGTTCTTC. V gene TRBV27 combines with J gene TRBJ2-1, with D hard to call. The CDR3 sequence is 15 residues long. Trimming removed 5 bases at V and 6 bases at J, with 17 bases between. CDR1 and CDR2 from the germline V gene are MNHEY and SMNVEV (reference sequence).

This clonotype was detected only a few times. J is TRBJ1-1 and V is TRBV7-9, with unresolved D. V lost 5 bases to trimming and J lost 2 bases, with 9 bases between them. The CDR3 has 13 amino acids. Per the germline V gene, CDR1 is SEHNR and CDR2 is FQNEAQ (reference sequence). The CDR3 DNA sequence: TGTGCCAGCAGCCCCAACGGAAACACTGAAGCTTTCTTT. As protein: CASSPNGNTEAFF.

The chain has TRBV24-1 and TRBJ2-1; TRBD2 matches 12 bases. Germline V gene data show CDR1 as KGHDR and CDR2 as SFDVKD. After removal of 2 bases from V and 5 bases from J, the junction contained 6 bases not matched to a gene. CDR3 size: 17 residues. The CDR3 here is CATSDSGLAGTNNEQFF. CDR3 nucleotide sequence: TGTGCCACCAGTGATTCAGGACTAGCGGGGACCAACAATGAGCAGTTCTTC.

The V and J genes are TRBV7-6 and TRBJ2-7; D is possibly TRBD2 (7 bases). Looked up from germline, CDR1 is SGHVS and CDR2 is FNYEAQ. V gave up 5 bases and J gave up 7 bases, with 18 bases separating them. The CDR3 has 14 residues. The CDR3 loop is CASSGEGGPSEQYF. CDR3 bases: TGTGCCAGCAGCGGGGAGGGGGGGCCGTCAGAGCAGTACTTC.

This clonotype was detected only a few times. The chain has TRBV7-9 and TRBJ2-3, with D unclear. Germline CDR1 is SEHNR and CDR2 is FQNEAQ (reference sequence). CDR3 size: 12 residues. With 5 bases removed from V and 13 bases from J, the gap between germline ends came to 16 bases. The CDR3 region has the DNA TGTGCCAGCAGCCCTCAGGTGTTGGAGAAGTATTTT. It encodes CASSPQVLEKYF.

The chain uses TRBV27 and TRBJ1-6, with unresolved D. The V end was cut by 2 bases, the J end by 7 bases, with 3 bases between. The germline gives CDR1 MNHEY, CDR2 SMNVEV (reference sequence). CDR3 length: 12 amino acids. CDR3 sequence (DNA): TGTGCCAGCAGTTTAATGAATTCACCCCTCCACTTT. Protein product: CASSLMNSPLHF.

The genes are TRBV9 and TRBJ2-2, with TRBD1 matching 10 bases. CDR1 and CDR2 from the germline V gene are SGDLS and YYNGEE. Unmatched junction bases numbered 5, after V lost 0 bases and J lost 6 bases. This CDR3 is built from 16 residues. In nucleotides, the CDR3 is TGTGCCAGCAGCGTAGGTGGGACAGGGGACGCCGGGGAGCTGTTTTTT. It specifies CASSVGGTGDAGELFF. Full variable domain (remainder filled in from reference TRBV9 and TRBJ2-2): DSGVTQTPKHLITATGQRVTLRCSPRSGDLSVYWYQQSLDQGLQFLIQYYNGEERAKGNILERFSAQQFPDLHSELNLSSLELGDSALYFCASSVGGTGDAGELFFGEGSRLTVL.

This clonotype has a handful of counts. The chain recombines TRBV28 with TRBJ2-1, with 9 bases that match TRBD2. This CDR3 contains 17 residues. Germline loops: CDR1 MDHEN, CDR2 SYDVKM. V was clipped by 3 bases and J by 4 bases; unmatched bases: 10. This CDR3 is CASSFYLAGPTYNEQFF. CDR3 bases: TGTGCCAGCAGTTTTTACCTAGCGGGGCCCACTTACAATGAGCAGTTCTTC.

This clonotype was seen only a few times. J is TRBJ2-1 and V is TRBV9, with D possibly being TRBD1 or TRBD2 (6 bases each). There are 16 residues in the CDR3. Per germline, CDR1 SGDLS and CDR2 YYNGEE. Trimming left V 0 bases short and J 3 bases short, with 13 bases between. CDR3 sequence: CASSVEGGAIYNEQFF. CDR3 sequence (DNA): TGTGCCAGCAGCGTAGAGGGGGGCGCCATCTACAATGAGCAGTTCTTC.

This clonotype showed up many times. CDR3 in DNA: TGTGCCAGCAGCCCACCCGGGACTAGCGGGGGGGGGAAGTTCTTC. Amino acids: CASSPPGTSGGGKFF. The chain joins TRBV7-2 to TRBJ2-1; 16 nucleotides agree with TRBD2. The CDR3 covers 15 residues. The V gene end was trimmed by 5 bases and the J gene end by 14 bases; junction bases not matched to a gene: 9. Germline CDR1 and CDR2: SGHTA and FQGNSA.